Below are 22 T cell receptor beta chains sequenced from a single sample in a study of identical twins (dated by TCRdb to the mid-2010s). The library was obtained by 5' RACE. Sequencing used an Illumina HiSeq 2000. TCRdb applied fastp at Q25 and MiXCR to the public reads, then kept only in-frame beta chains. Every distinct CDR3 protein forms one entry, paired with its most common genes and DNA. The sample data list 1.5 million to 2 million distinct CDR3 sequences, and less than 40% of these were observed just once. 0.25% to 0.3% of the sample is taken by the ten largest. Sequencing input: cord blood. These receptors were taken from a newborn girl in good health.

This clonotype appeared many times. The gene calls are TRBV11-2 and TRBJ2-3; 10 bases agree with TRBD2. The V gene's germline CDR1 is SGHAT and CDR2 FQNNGV. There are 16 residues in the CDR3. With 0 bases clipped from V and 4 bases from J, the junction kept 4 bases outside the gene matches. CDR3 amino acids: CASSLDLAGVSDTQYF. DNA of the CDR3: TGTGCCAGCAGCTTAGATCTAGCGGGAGTGTCAGATACGCAGTATTTT.

This clonotype was counted between two and nine times. The V gene is TRBV11-2, the J gene TRBJ2-5, with TRBD1 identical over 8 bases. Trimming at V came to 5 bases and at J to 1 base, leaving 12 bases not matched to a gene. The CDR3 has 17 residues. Germline V gives CDR1 SGHAT, CDR2 FQNNGV. CDR3 DNA: TGTGCCAGCAGCCCTCGATTAGCCGGACAGGGCCAAGAGACCCAGTACTTC. Protein sequence: CASSPRLAGQGQETQYF.

This clonotype was observed at least ten times. The chain joins TRBV28 to TRBJ2-5; the D is unclear. The CDR3 runs to 12 residues. Trimming cost V 4 bases and J 5 bases, with 8 bases left between them. The V gene's germline CDR1 is MDHEN and CDR2 SYDVKM. The CDR3 DNA sequence: TGTGCCAGCAGTTCGATTCGGGAGACCCAGTACTTC. Amino acid sequence: CASSSIRETQYF.

This clonotype was seen a few times. The chain couples TRBV20-1 to TRBJ2-4, with 7 bases matching TRBD1. V lost 6 bases, J lost 1 base, and 9 bases stayed unmatched. The CDR3 extends over 15 amino acids. Germline CDR1 DFQATT, CDR2 SNEGSKA (reference sequence). The CDR3 protein is CSATPGGLAKNIQYF. CDR3 bases: TGCAGTGCGACTCCAGGGGGTCTGGCCAAAAACATTCAGTACTTC.

This chain joins TRBV5-1 and TRBJ1-2, with 7 bases fitting TRBD1. The junction had 7 bases not matched to a gene; V was cut back by 0 bases and J by 2 bases. The CDR3 length is 16 residues. Looked up from germline, CDR1 is SGHRS and CDR2 is YFSETQ. CDR3 nucleotides: TGCGCCAGCAGCTTGGACCAGACAGGGAGAAACTATGGCTACACCTTC. Translation: CASSLDQTGRNYGYTF. The whole variable domain, remainder taken from reference TRBV5-1 and TRBJ1-2, is KAGVTQTPRYLIKTRGQQVTLSCSPISGHRSVSWYQQTPGQGLQFLFEYFSETQRNKGNFPGRFSGRQFSNSRSEMNVSTLELGDSALYLCASSLDQTGRNYGYTFGSGTRLTVV.

The chain employs TRBV7-2 and TRBJ2-3, with 11 bases aligning to TRBD2. Losses at the gene ends were 5 bases for V and 6 bases for J; bases not matched to a gene: 10. Germline V gene lookup returns CDR1 SGHTA and CDR2 FQGNSA. This CDR3 contains 16 residues. For the CDR3, the DNA is TGTGCCAGCAGCCTCGGACTAGCGGGCACAGGGGATACGCAGTATTTT. It translates to CASSLGLAGTGDTQYF.

The rearrangement joins TRBV2 to TRBJ2-1; TRBD2 agrees at 12 bases. V shed 7 bases, J shed 5 bases, and the junction held 6 bases outside the gene matches. This CDR3 is 15 amino acids long. Germline V gene sequence: CDR1 SNHLY, CDR2 FYNNEI. CDR3 loop: CASKSRLAGDNEQFF. CDR3 bases: TGTGCCAGCAAAAGTCGACTAGCGGGAGACAATGAGCAGTTCTTC.

This chain uses TRBV7-9 with TRBJ2-1; 7 positions match TRBD2. V lost 1 base, J lost 6 bases, and 3 bases stayed unmatched. CDR3 size: 14 residues. Germline CDR1 SEHNR, CDR2 FQNEAQ (reference sequence). For the CDR3, the DNA is TGTGCCAGCAGCTTAGGGACTAGTAGCAATGAGCAGTTCTTC. It yields the protein CASSLGTSSNEQFF.

This clonotype was seen only a few times. The rearrangement uses TRBV20-1 and TRBJ1-2; D call uncertain. The germline gives CDR1 DFQATT, CDR2 SNEGSKA (reference sequence). The V gene lost 3 bases and the J gene lost 0 bases, with 8 bases spanning the gap. This CDR3 region has 13 residues. The CDR3 loop is CSARKPANYGYTF. CDR3 coding DNA: TGCAGTGCTAGGAAACCTGCTAACTATGGCTACACCTTC.

Of note for this clonotype: The conserved final phenylalanine or tryptophan is absent from the CDR3, which likely points to a read error. V usage is TRBV12-3 or TRBV12-4 and J usage is TRBJ2-3; TRBD2 agrees at 10 bases. J was trimmed by 3 bases and V by 5 bases; bases with no gene match: 5. The CDR3 runs to 15 residues. The CDR3 DNA reads as TGTGCCAGCAGTAGCAGCGGGGGGGGTACAGATACGCAGTATTCT. Protein product: CASSSSGGGTDTQYS.

This clonotype was detected a few times. The V gene is TRBV27, the J gene TRBJ1-6; no reliable D call. This CDR3 has 13 residues. Germline CDR1 and CDR2: MNHEY and SMNVEV (reference sequence). The germline V and J ends were trimmed by 5 bases and 7 bases, with 9 bases remaining between them. DNA of the CDR3: TGTGCCAGCAGTCCCCACGCGAATTCACCCCTCCACTTT. Protein: CASSPHANSPLHF.

This chain uses TRBV6-6 with TRBJ2-7; D is unresolved. This CDR3 contains 13 residues. The ends were cut back, 6 bases at V and 6 bases at J, with 15 bases in the middle. Germline V CDR1 and CDR2: MNHNY, SVGAGI (reference sequence). The DNA for the CDR3 is TGTGCCAGCAGCCTAGATAGGCACATCGAGCAGTACTTC. Protein: CASSLDRHIEQYF.

The CDR3 loop is CASRRRQGAGKLFF. The CDR3 region has the DNA TGTGCCAGCAGAAGGAGACAGGGTGCAGGGAAACTGTTTTTT. The V gene is TRBV6-1, the J gene TRBJ1-4, with 7 bases lining up with TRBD1. CDR1 is MNHNS, CDR2 SASEGT, per germline. The CDR3 is 14 amino acids. Trimming removed 6 bases from V and 11 bases from J; junction bases left unmatched: 12.

The chain links TRBV20-1 to TRBJ1-5; D not resolved. Trimming removed 6 bases at V and 6 bases at J, with 6 bases between. The CDR3 is 10 residues long. The V gene's germline CDR1 is DFQATT and CDR2 SNEGSKA (reference sequence). The CDR3 DNA reads TGCAGTGCGGGTCCTCAGCCCCAGCATTTT. It is translated as CSAGPQPQHF.

The CDR3, as DNA: TGTGCCAGCAGTCCACGACAGACGGCTTATGAAAAACTGTTTTTT. It is translated as CASSPRQTAYEKLFF. The chain couples TRBV27 to TRBJ1-4, with a weak D call TRBD1 (5 bases). V lost 5 bases, J lost 6 bases, and 16 bases lay in between. The length of the CDR3 is 15 residues. The germline V gene has CDR1 MNHEY and CDR2 SMNVEV (reference sequence).

This clonotype occurred many times. This CDR3 reads CASSLARFASADNEQFF. The CDR3 DNA follows: TGTGCCAGCAGTTTAGCGCGATTCGCTAGCGCGGACAATGAGCAGTTCTTC. V gene TRBV12-3 or TRBV12-4 combines with J gene TRBJ2-1; tentatively, D is TRBD2 (6 bases). Trimming left V 0 bases short and J 5 bases short, with 17 bases between. The CDR3 runs to 17 residues.

The chain carries TRBV7-2 and TRBJ2-7; tentatively, D is TRBD2 (5 bases). V dropped 2 bases and J dropped 0 bases, with 17 bases sitting between them. Germline CDR1 reads SGHTA; CDR2 reads FQGNSA. The CDR3 has 17 residues. CDR3 in DNA: TGTGCCAGCAGCTTATGTATCGGCAAGCGGAGCTCCTACGAGCAGTACTTC. This translates into CASSLCIGKRSSYEQYF.

This clonotype appeared once. The CDR3 does not end in the conserved phenylalanine or tryptophan, so this is likely a read error. It is unclear where the CDR3 begins or ends on the DNA, so no DNA is shown, and the CDR3 is as TCRdb lists it. The chain combines TRBV21-1 with TRBJ2-1; the table assigns TRBD1, which was not confirmed against the DNA. TRBV21-1 is a pseudogene. The CDR3 totals 14 residues, both ends included. CDR3 amino acids: CASDLGHLYNEQFC.

In this sample, this clonotype turned up a few times. The chain carries TRBV20-1 and TRBJ2-7; 9 nucleotides line up with TRBD1. The CDR3 spans 13 residues. Germline V gene sequence: CDR1 DFQATT, CDR2 SNEGSKA (reference sequence). The trim removed 6 bases at V and 3 bases at J, leaving 6 bases unmatched. The CDR3 protein is CSAPDRGDYEQYF. The DNA of the CDR3 is TGCAGTGCCCCGGACAGGGGCGACTACGAGCAGTACTTC.

This clonotype was picked up a small number of times. This chain uses TRBV28 with TRBJ2-1; D not resolved. TRBJ2-7 explains the end of the DNA better; the J call may be wrong. This CDR3 is built from 16 residues. CDR1 and CDR2 (germline): MDHEN, SYDVKM. The CDR3 DNA reads as TGTGCCAGCAGCCCCATAGTGGGAAGCTCCTACAATGAGCAGTACTTC. This gives the protein CASSPIVGSSYNEQYF.

This clonotype was seen ten or more times. This chain connects TRBV11-2 to TRBJ2-1; TRBD2 aligns across 7 bases. V gave up 5 bases and J gave up 5 bases; unmatched junction bases: 15. There are 17 residues in the CDR3. Germline-derived CDR1 and CDR2 are SGHAT and FQNNGV. The DNA for the CDR3 is TGTGCCAGCAGCCGTAACCCCGCGTGGGAGGGAAACAATGAGCAGTTCTTC. This encodes CASSRNPAWEGNNEQFF.

The rearrangement links TRBV20-1 to TRBJ1-1, with a tentative D call TRBD1 (5 bases). The CDR3 extends over 14 amino acids. Germline CDR1 is DFQATT and CDR2 is SNEGSKA (reference sequence). V lost 2 bases and J lost 1, with 11 bases in between. This CDR3 is CSARRGAQNTEAFF. Written as DNA, the CDR3 is TGCAGTGCTAGAAGAGGGGCCCAGAACACTGAAGCTTTCTTT.